Each of the 20 T cell receptor beta chains below was sequenced from the same sample in a study of CD8+CD57+ T cells in acquired aplastic anemia. Genomic DNA served as template for TCR beta VDJ and CDR3 profiling. A single record per CDR3 protein comes from TCRdb applying MiXCR to the reads. The sample records under 200,000 distinct CDR3 sequences, about three fifths being singletons. The specimen sequenced was sorted CD4+, CD8+, or CD8+CD57+ T cells (not recorded which) from PBMCs. The receptors derive from a human donor in good health.

The chain joins TRBV20-1 to TRBJ1-2, with 7 bases lining up with TRBD1. This CDR3 comprises 16 residues. Germline V gene sequence: CDR1 DFQATT, CDR2 SNEGSKA (reference sequence). Trimming removed 0 bases from V and 6 bases from J; junction bases left unmatched: 13. CDR3 amino acids: CSAREPKTGFWDGYTF. CDR3 DNA sequence: TGCAGTGCTAGAGAACCCAAGACAGGGTTTTGGGATGGCTACACCTTC.

This clonotype was seen more than once but under ten times. The genes are TRBV19 and TRBJ1-1; possibly TRBD1 for D (5 bases). CDR1 and CDR2 from the germline V gene are LNHDA and SQIVND (reference sequence). Trimming shortened V by 3 bases and J by 6 bases, and 8 bases separated the two germline ends. The CDR3 runs to 12 residues. Written as DNA, the CDR3 is TGTGCCAGTAGTATCGGGGGGTCTGAAGCTTTCTTT. It specifies CASSIGGSEAFF.

This clonotype was picked up a small number of times. The chain couples TRBV6-5 to TRBJ2-3; D is possibly TRBD2 (6 bases). The CDR3 has 16 residues. In germline, CDR1 is MNHEY, CDR2 SVGAGI. V was clipped by 0 bases and J by 2 bases, with 12 bases between them. The CDR3 loop is CASSYSTREYTDTQYF. The DNA of the CDR3 is TGTGCCAGCAGTTACTCGACCCGGGAGTACACAGATACGCAGTATTTT.

Remarks on this clonotype: The junction does not match germline at one end; this may be a read error. The chain carries TRBV7-3 and TRBJ2-1; 9 bases align to TRBD1. Germline CDR1 and CDR2: SGHTA and FQGTGA. The CDR3 sequence is 14 residues long. The CDR3 DNA reads as TGTGCCAGCAGCCCGGACAGGGGTAGCCCCGAGCGGTTCTTC. It encodes CASSPDRGSPERFF.

This clonotype has ten or more counts. The chain uses TRBV24-1 and TRBJ2-1; 8 bases are shared with TRBD2. The CDR3 has 15 amino acids. In germline, CDR1 is KGHDR, CDR2 SFDVKD. The junction had 11 bases not matched to a gene; V was cut back by 5 bases and J by 9 bases. The CDR3, as DNA: TGTGCCACCAGTGCCGGGACTAGTCCTATCGCTGAGCAGTTCTTC. Encoded protein: CATSAGTSPIAEQFF.

This clonotype was observed at least ten times. The chain uses TRBV4-1 and TRBJ1-1; TRBD1 might be the D (5 bases). The CDR3 is 15 amino acids. CDR1 and CDR2 from the germline V gene are MGHRA and YSYEKL. The V end lost 0 bases, the J end lost 5 bases, and 13 bases lay between the germline ends. CDR3 loop: CASSQEGLRGTEAFF. The CDR3 nucleotides read TGCGCCAGCAGCCAAGAGGGACTTCGGGGGACTGAAGCTTTCTTT.

This clonotype was detected once. This sequence joins TRBV2 and TRBJ1-1, with D possibly TRBD1 on 6 matching bases. CDR3 length: 14 amino acids. Germline CDR1 is SNHLY and CDR2 is FYNNEI. V gave up 2 bases and J gave up 9 bases, with 16 bases separating them. The DNA of the CDR3 is TGTGCCAGCAGTGAATCTCGTGGGGGGCTGAAAGCTTTCTTT. Translated, it gives CASSESRGGLKAFF.

This clonotype has just a few counts. This chain uses TRBV12-3 or TRBV12-4 with TRBJ2-7, with D perhaps matching TRBD1 (5 bases). Trimming took 3 bases from V and 1 from J, leaving 10 bases between them. The CDR3 spans 14 residues. The CDR3 DNA reads TGTGCCAGCAGTTTTAAGGGGCCGTCCTACGAGCAGTACTTC. Its translation: CASSFKGPSYEQYF.

The chain carries TRBV7-6 and TRBJ2-1, with D uncertain. V was trimmed by 5 bases and J by 4 bases, leaving 21 bases between them. The length of the CDR3 is 17 residues. The V gene's germline CDR1 is SGHVS and CDR2 FNYEAQ. CDR3 bases: TGTGCCAGCAGCCCCATACCAAAGGGCGGCGGATACAATGAGCAGTTCTTC. It translates to CASSPIPKGGGYNEQFF.

This chain's CDR3 is CASRREASGADTQYF. The CDR3 nucleotides are TGTGCCAGCAGGCGGGAGGCTAGCGGGGCTGATACGCAGTATTTT. This sequence joins TRBV7-4 and TRBJ2-3; 9 bases fit TRBD2. Trimming at V came to 6 bases and at J to 6 bases, leaving 10 bases not matched to a gene. The CDR3 has 15 amino acids. Germline V gene sequence: CDR1 SGHVT, CDR2 SQSDAQ.

To note about this clonotype: Sequence at one end of the junction differs from germline and may be a read error. The chain links TRBV29-1 to TRBJ1-2, with D uncertain. The CDR3 is made up of 9 amino acids. In germline, CDR1 is SQVTM, CDR2 ANQGSEA. The CDR3 sequence: CGVDDGYTF. The CDR3 DNA is TGCGGCGTTGACGATGGCTACACCTTC.

V is TRBV15 and J is TRBJ2-2; 8 nucleotides line up with TRBD1. This CDR3 region has 15 residues. Germline trimming cut 7 bases from V and 5 bases from J; bases unmatched to any gene: 9. Germline V gene sequence: CDR1 LNHNV, CDR2 YYDKDF (reference sequence). This chain's CDR3 is CATTGQGEGTGELFF. The CDR3 region has the DNA TGTGCCACCACCGGACAGGGTGAGGGGACCGGGGAGCTGTTTTTT.

This clonotype was counted once. This chain connects TRBV2 to TRBJ2-1; D is undetermined. Trimming pared 4 bases from V and 2 bases from J, leaving 12 bases between. This CDR3 is built from 15 residues. Germline V gene lookup returns CDR1 SNHLY and CDR2 FYNNEI. The CDR3 reads CASSGLAVTYNEQFF. As DNA, the CDR3 is TGTGCCAGCAGTGGTTTGGCGGTAACCTACAATGAGCAGTTCTTC.

The chain's CDR3 is CASSLKQGGEQYF. The CDR3 DNA reads as TGTGCCAGCAGCTTGAAACAGGGTGGCGAGCAGTACTTC. This sequence joins TRBV5-4 and TRBJ2-7; D perhaps matches TRBD1 (6 bases). The V end was cut by 1 base, the J end by 6 bases, with 11 bases between. CDR3 length: 13 residues. Germline CDR1 and CDR2: SGHNT and YYREEE (reference sequence).

This clonotype was counted at least ten times. The chain uses TRBV5-6 and TRBJ2-7; D not certain. CDR3 size: 14 residues. V gave up 6 bases and J gave up 2 bases, with 15 bases separating them. The V gene's germline CDR1 is SGHDT and CDR2 YYEEEE. CDR3 amino acids: CASNSRTAPYEQYF. CDR3 bases: TGTGCCAGCAACTCTAGGACGGCTCCCTACGAGCAGTACTTC.

Comment on this clonotype: One end of the junction is discordant with germline, which a read error may explain. The chain carries TRBV20-1 and TRBJ1-6; TRBD1 matches 7 bases. Germline V gene lookup returns CDR1 DFQATT and CDR2 SNEGSKA (reference sequence). The CDR3 length is 13 residues. The CDR3 DNA follows: TGCAGTGCTAGTTACAGGGGTGATTCACCCCCCCACTTT. Its protein product is CSASYRGDSPPHF.

The gene calls are TRBV7-9 and TRBJ1-1, with TRBD1 as a possible D gene (6 bases). V was trimmed by 5 bases and J by 1 base, leaving 14 bases between them. The CDR3 is 15 residues long. The V gene's germline CDR1 is SEHNR and CDR2 FQNEAQ (reference sequence). CDR3 sequence (DNA): TGTGCCAGCAGCGGAGACAGGACCCAGAACACTGAAGCTTTCTTT. It yields the protein CASSGDRTQNTEAFF. Full variable domain (remainder filled in from reference TRBV7-9 and TRBJ1-1): DTGVSQNPRHKITKRGQNVTFRCDPISEHNRLYWYRQTLGQGPEFLTYFQNEAQLEKSRLLSDRFSAERPKGSFSTLEIQRTEQGDSAMYLCASSGDRTQNTEAFFGQGTRLTVV.

This chain uses TRBV11-3 with TRBJ2-1, with a weak D call TRBD1 (5 bases). Trimming left V 0 bases short and J 2 bases short, with 8 bases between. The CDR3 has 15 amino acids. In germline, CDR1 is SGHNT, CDR2 YENEEA. CDR3 nucleotide sequence: TGTGCCAGCAGCTTAGACCCAGGGACCTACAATGAGCAGTTCTTC. Protein: CASSLDPGTYNEQFF.

This clonotype was picked up a small number of times. This chain joins TRBV20-1 and TRBJ2-7, with 7 bases that match TRBD1. Per germline, CDR1 DFQATT and CDR2 SNEGSKA (reference sequence). J gave up 2 bases and V 3 bases, and 7 bases lay outside the gene matches. CDR3 length: 14 residues. The CDR3 DNA follows: TGCAGTGCTAGCCTTGACAGGGTTGCCTACGAGCAGTACTTC. This sequence encodes CSASLDRVAYEQYF.

This clonotype has a handful of counts. The V gene is TRBV5-1, the J gene TRBJ1-2; 7 bases map to TRBD1. CDR1 is SGHRS, CDR2 YFSETQ, per germline. Trimming cost V 0 bases and J 11 bases; bases outside gene matches: 1. The CDR3 contains 11 residues. The CDR3 nucleotides are TGCGCCAGCAGCTTGGAGGGGGCATACACCTTC. Amino acid sequence: CASSLEGAYTF.